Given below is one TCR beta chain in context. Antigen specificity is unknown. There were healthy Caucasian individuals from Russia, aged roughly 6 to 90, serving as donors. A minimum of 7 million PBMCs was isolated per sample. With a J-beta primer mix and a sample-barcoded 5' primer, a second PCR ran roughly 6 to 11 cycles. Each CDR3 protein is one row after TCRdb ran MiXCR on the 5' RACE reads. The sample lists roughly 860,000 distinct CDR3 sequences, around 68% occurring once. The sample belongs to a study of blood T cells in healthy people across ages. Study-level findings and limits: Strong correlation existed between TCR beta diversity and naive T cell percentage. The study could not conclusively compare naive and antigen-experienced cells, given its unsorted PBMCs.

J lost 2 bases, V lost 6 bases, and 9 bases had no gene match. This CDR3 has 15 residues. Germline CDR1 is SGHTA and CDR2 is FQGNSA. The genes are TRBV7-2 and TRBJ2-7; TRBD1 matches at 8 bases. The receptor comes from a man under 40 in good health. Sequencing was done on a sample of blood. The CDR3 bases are TGTGCCAGCAGTTTACAGGGGGTCGGCACCTACGAGCAGTACTTC. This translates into CASSLQGVGTYEQYF. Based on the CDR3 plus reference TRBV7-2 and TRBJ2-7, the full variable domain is GAGVSQSPSNKVTEKGKDVELRCDPISGHTALYWYRQSLGQGLEFLIYFQGNSAPDKSGLPSDRFSAERTGGSVSTLTIQRTQQEDSAVYLCASSLQGVGTYEQYFGPGTRLTVT.